A selection of T cell receptor beta chains follows, all from one sample in a study of T cells in Graves' hyperthyroidism and ophthalmopathy. A single record per CDR3 protein comes from TCRdb applying MiXCR to the multiplex PCR reads. Here the sample spans fewer than 55,000 distinct CDR3 sequences, approximately 50% being singletons. Source material: peripheral blood or thyroid tissue (not recorded which). Receptors were obtained from a man aged 18-30 years with Graves' hyperthyroidism. Each CDR3 is given with its conserved first and last residue. D genes are given only for firm matches.

v_call cdr3_length d_call cdr3_aa
TRBV29-1 13 TRBD1 CSERQGLRETQYF
TRBV19 13 . CASSRLITDTQYF
TRBV7-2 16 TRBD1 CASSVGQGTSPYEQYF
TRBV4-3 16 . CASSQEIAAGNSPLHF
TRBV6-2/TRBV6-3 15 . CASSYSPAGQQPQHF
TRBV19 18 . CASSMGLPFQYSNQPQHF
TRBV24-1 17 . CATSYRGRPGGTGELFF
TRBV20-1 8 . CSADEQYF
TRBV29-1 15 . CSVGGHNSGANVLTF
TRBV20-1 18 . CSAREEEKLFFGSGTQYF
TRBV29-1 13 . CSVRPSGLRAQYF
TRBV20-1 16 TRBD1 CSARPTRDRANYGYTF
TRBV24-1 15 . CATSRGPNFAETQYF
TRBV9 16 TRBD1 CASSVESGQGFGEQYF
TRBV7-2 15 TRBD1 CASSPTGGSGNTIYF
TRBV9 14 TRBD2 CATTGTSFPGELFF
TRBV2 13 . CASKGSGNTEAFF
TRBV12-3/TRBV12-4 14 . CASSFRGSREKLFF
TRBV29-1 13 TRBD1 CSVGQGAFHEQYF
TRBV2 17 . CASSADSSRTGTDGYTF
TRBV2 13 . CASSEAQFTEAFF
TRBV20-1 12 TRBD2 CSATSGSSEQYF
TRBV7-8 16 TRBD1 CASSPWTGTKDYGYTF
TRBV29-1 12 TRBD2 CSVTSGSSEQYF
TRBV18 13 . CASSPGDQAGYTF
TRBV7-9 14 TRBD1 CASSLAVTGHGYTF
TRBV6-5 14 TRBD1 CASSGQGAFTEAFF
TRBV19 13 TRBD1 CASRTGDNYGYTF
TRBV29-1 14 TRBD2 CSVALGGGTGELFF
TRBV6-2/TRBV6-3 12 . CASSLMNTEAFF
TRBV7-8 17 . CASSIRDKPSRNTEAFF
TRBV20-1 15 TRBD1 CSARETGGIQETQYF
TRBV5-1 14 . CASSLEAGGGTQYF
TRBV7-3 14 TRBD2 CASSFSGDTGELFF
TRBV20-1 16 . CSARDWAGKSHQPQHF
TRBV29-1 11 . CSVDSPETQYF
TRBV2 14 . CASSADLGSEKLFF
TRBV7-2 15 . CASSFSLPGVDTQYF
TRBV19 14 . CASSIAVVSETQYF
TRBV27 14 . CASSSTGLGYEQYF
TRBV4-3 13 . CASSRGRGGELFF
TRBV10-3 15 TRBD1 CATTRDRAGTDTQYF
TRBV7-9 13 . CASSLSGEQIAFF
TRBV7-6 14 . CASSLGASNYGYTF
TRBV7-8 12 . CASSQGLNTTYF
TRBV5-1 15 TRBD1 CASKRDSKYTDTQYF
TRBV7-3 15 TRBD1 CASSVTGTGIYEQYF
TRBV6-6 15 . CASSAGASYNSPLHF
TRBV29-1 13 TRBD1 CSVTSGQGQPQHF
TRBV20-1 17 . CSARDPAGGREGYGYTF
TRBV5-1 12 . CASSLAPEEQYF